A single sample is the source of the 21 T cell receptor beta chains below, sequenced in a study of blood T cell repertoires in COVID-19. Assay used: immunoSEQ multiplex PCR; TCRdb lists only in-frame clones, some missing. The sample carries 70,000 to 95,000 clones, 85% recorded once. Input material: peripheral blood. These receptors originate from a man older than 75 with active or convalescent COVID-19.

This clone was seen a single time. This sequence joins TRBV19 and TRBJ1-5; TRBD1 is a possible D gene (6 bases). V was pared by 6 bases and J by 4 bases, with 10 bases between. This CDR3 region has 13 residues. In germline, CDR1 is LNHDA, CDR2 SQIVND (reference sequence). This CDR3 is CASSTDRNQPQHF. The CDR3 DNA sequence: TGTGCCAGTAGCACGGACAGAAATCAGCCCCAGCATTTT.

In its sample, this clone was seen once. As DNA, the CDR3 is TGCAGCGTTCGGGACAGTCTGGGTGAAAAACTGTTTTTT. Amino acid sequence: CSVRDSLGEKLFF. The V call is TRBV29-1, the J call TRBJ1-4; 7 nucleotides agree with TRBD1. The CDR3 covers 13 residues. CDR1 is SQVTM, CDR2 ANQGSEA, per germline. Trimming at V came to 5 bases and at J to 7 bases, leaving 7 bases not matched to a gene.

The chain couples TRBV19 to TRBJ1-1, with 11 bases matching TRBD1. Germline V lookup: CDR1 LNHDA, CDR2 SQIVND (reference sequence). The junction had 9 bases not matched to a gene; V was cut back by 7 bases and J by 2 bases. The CDR3 runs to 16 residues. In nucleotides, the CDR3 is TGTGCCAGTATCCATGGGACAGGGGGAACCAACACTGAAGCTTTCTTT. Its translation is CASIHGTGGTNTEAFF.

The chain recombines TRBV7-8 with TRBJ1-2; D ambiguous. Deletions cut 1 base from V and 10 bases from J, with 13 bases between. In germline, CDR1 is SGHVS, CDR2 FQNEAQ. The CDR3 sequence is 13 residues long. In DNA, the CDR3 is TGTGCCAGCAGCTTAGACAAAATGGGAGTCTACACCTTC. This sequence encodes CASSLDKMGVYTF.

The genes are TRBV19 and TRBJ2-1; 8 bases line up with TRBD2. The V gene's germline CDR1 is LNHDA and CDR2 SQIVND (reference sequence). The CDR3 spans 16 residues. With V trimmed by 4 bases and J by 2 bases, 7 bases remained unmatched. The CDR3 coding sequence is TGTGCCAGTAGTAGGACTAGCTCCCCTACCTACAATGAGCAGTTCTTC. Its protein product is CASSRTSSPTYNEQFF.

The chain joins TRBV27 to TRBJ1-6; 7 bases map to TRBD1. The CDR3 is 17 residues long. The ends lost 5 bases at V and 4 bases at J; junction bases unmatched: 11. Germline CDR1 and CDR2: MNHEY and SMNVEV (reference sequence). The CDR3 DNA follows: TGTGCCAGCAGTCTGTTACAGGGGAACCTATATAATTCACCCCTCCACTTT. It yields the protein CASSLLQGNLYNSPLHF.

This chain links TRBV19 with TRBJ1-3; 7 nucleotides line up with TRBD1. Germline V gene sequence: CDR1 LNHDA, CDR2 SQIVND (reference sequence). Unmatched junction bases numbered 5, after V lost 8 bases and J lost 4 bases. This CDR3 has 13 residues. The DNA of the CDR3 is TGTGCCAGTCTCGACAGGGCCGGAAACACCATATATTTT. Amino acid sequence: CASLDRAGNTIYF. Together with reference TRBV19 and TRBJ1-3, the CDR3 gives the full variable domain: DGGITQSPKYLFRKEGQNVTLSCEQNLNHDAMYWYRQDPGQGLRLIYYSQIVNDFQKGDIAEGYSVSREKKESFPLTVTSAQKNPTAFYLCASLDRAGNTIYFGEGSWLTVV.

The CDR3 protein is CSVGDQPQHF. CDR3 sequence (DNA): TGCAGTGTCGGGGATCAGCCCCAGCATTTT. This chain links TRBV20-1 with TRBJ1-5, with D unclear. V lost 7 bases and J 5 bases, leaving 6 bases between the germline ends. There are 10 residues in the CDR3. Germline loops: CDR1 DFQATT, CDR2 SNEGSKA (reference sequence).

V is TRBV6-6 and J is TRBJ2-1, with a tentative D call TRBD2 (5 bases). The CDR3 is 15 amino acids. Deletions cut 6 bases from V and 2 bases from J, with 14 bases between. Germline CDR1 is MNHNY and CDR2 is SVGAGI (reference sequence). CDR3 coding DNA: TGTGCCAGCAGAACCCCCAGCGGTACCTACAATGAGCAGTTCTTC. Translation gives CASRTPSGTYNEQFF.

About this clone: This CDR3 is also generated by other DNA sequences in the sample. The chain joins TRBV11-3 to TRBJ1-5; no definite D call. The CDR3 sequence is 13 residues long. Germline values: CDR1 SGHNT, CDR2 YENEEA. Trimming pared 2 bases from V and 2 bases from J, leaving 4 bases between. CDR3 in DNA: TGTGCCAGCAGCTTACAGGGCAATCAGCCCCAGCATTTT. Its protein is CASSLQGNQPQHF.

The rearrangement uses TRBV9 and TRBJ2-1; D ambiguous. With 0 bases removed from V and 6 bases from J, the gap between germline ends came to 16 bases. From germline, CDR1 is SGDLS and CDR2 YYNGEE. The CDR3 runs to 16 residues. The CDR3 loop reads CASSVGRIAPTNEQFF. The CDR3 nucleotides are TGTGCCAGCAGCGTAGGCCGCATAGCCCCTACCAATGAGCAGTTCTTC.

The chain has TRBV19 and TRBJ1-2; D possibly corresponds to TRBD1 (5 bases). Germline V lookup: CDR1 LNHDA, CDR2 SQIVND (reference sequence). This CDR3 spans 15 amino acids. V dropped 5 bases and J dropped 0 bases, with 13 bases sitting between them. CDR3 nucleotide sequence: TGTGCCAGTAGTCGGGGGACGGATACTAACTATGGCTACACCTTC. Translated: CASSRGTDTNYGYTF.

With regard to this clone: One junction end does not reproduce the germline sequence, and a read error may be involved. The rearrangement uses TRBV5-1 and TRBJ2-5, with 8 bases identical to TRBD1. Germline CDR1 and CDR2: SGHRS and YFSETQ. The CDR3 spans 13 residues. CDR3 residues: CASSLDREETQYF. The CDR3 bases are TGCGCCAGCAGTTTGGACAGGGAAGAGACCCAGTACTTC. The full variable domain, rest sourced from reference TRBV5-1 and TRBJ2-5, is KAGVTQTPRYLIKTRGQQVTLSCSPISGHRSVSWYQQTPGQGLQFLFEYFSETQRNKGNFPGRFSGRQFSNSRSEMNVSTLELGDSALYLCASSLDREETQYFGPGTRLLVL.

The chain is built from TRBV18 and TRBJ2-5; the D gene is possibly TRBD2 (6 bases). The germline CDR1 and CDR2 sequences are KGHSH and LQKENI. The CDR3 consists of 15 residues. V dropped 0 bases and J dropped 3 bases, with 11 bases sitting between them. The CDR3 sequence: CASSPPSAGKETQYF. The CDR3 DNA is TGTGCCAGCTCACCACCGTCCGCGGGGAAAGAGACCCAGTACTTC.

V usage is TRBV6-6 and J usage is TRBJ1-2, with 7 bases aligning to TRBD1. V lost 2 bases and J lost 8; bases outside the gene matches: 5. This CDR3 has 13 amino acids. The germline V gene encodes CDR1 MNHNY and CDR2 SVGAGI (reference sequence). The CDR3 region has the DNA TGTGCCAGCAGTTACCAGGGGGTGGAGGGCTACACCTTC. Translating it yields CASSYQGVEGYTF.

V is TRBV28 and J is TRBJ1-1; D is unclear. Per germline, CDR1 MDHEN and CDR2 SYDVKM. Trimming pared 2 bases from V and 5 bases from J, leaving 6 bases between. The CDR3 has 12 amino acids. CDR3 region: CASSLRVTEAFF. The CDR3 region has the DNA TGTGCCAGCAGTTTACGGGTAACTGAAGCTTTCTTT.

J is TRBJ1-1 and V is TRBV12-5; D is ambiguous. V was cut by 1 base and J by 5 bases, with 17 bases left in between. The CDR3 contains 16 residues. Germline loops: CDR1 LGHNT, CDR2 FRNRAP. CDR3 in DNA: TGTGCTAGTGGTTTGGGGGGAGTATCATCGGGGACTGAAGCTTTCTTT. Protein sequence: CASGLGGVSSGTEAFF. Based on the CDR3 plus reference TRBV12-5 and TRBJ1-1, the full variable domain is DARVTQTPRHKVTEMGQEVTMRCQPILGHNTVFWYRQTMMQGLELLAYFRNRAPLDDSGMPKDRFSAEMPDATLATLKIQPSEPRDSAVYFCASGLGGVSSGTEAFFGQGTRLTVV.

This rearrangement joins TRBV5-1 to TRBJ2-1, with 7 bases lining up with TRBD2. CDR1 is SGHRS, CDR2 YFSETQ, per germline. Trimming cost V 1 base and J 2 bases; bases outside gene matches: 3. The CDR3 is made up of 15 amino acids. The CDR3 nucleotides read TGCGCCAGCAGCTTGAGCGGGGAGACCTACAATGAGCAGTTCTTC. This gives the protein CASSLSGETYNEQFF. The entire variable domain, with the rest obtained from reference TRBV5-1 and TRBJ2-1, is as follows: KAGVTQTPRYLIKTRGQQVTLSCSPISGHRSVSWYQQTPGQGLQFLFEYFSETQRNKGNFPGRFSGRQFSNSRSEMNVSTLELGDSALYLCASSLSGETYNEQFFGPGTRLTVL.

The V gene is TRBV28, the J gene TRBJ1-1; 8 bases fit TRBD1. This CDR3 spans 14 amino acids. V shed 6 bases, J shed 5 bases, and the junction held 8 bases outside the gene matches. Germline V gives CDR1 MDHEN, CDR2 SYDVKM. CDR3 nucleotide sequence: TGTGCCAGCAGACCTCGACAGGGGCGGACTGAAGCTTTCTTT. This sequence encodes CASRPRQGRTEAFF. The variable domain in full, completed from reference TRBV28 and TRBJ1-1, reads DVKVTQSSRYLVKRTGEKVFLECVQDMDHENMFWYRQDPGLGLRLIYFSYDVKMKEKGDIPEGYSVSREKKERFSLILESASTNQTSMYLCASRPRQGRTEAFFGQGTRLTVV.

This clone was seen just once. The chain uses TRBV3-1 (or the pseudogene TRBV3-2) and TRBJ1-5, with D uncertain. Germline V CDR1 and CDR2: LGHDT, YNNKEL (reference sequence). Trimming removed 0 bases from V and 0 bases from J, with 3 bases in between. The CDR3 is made up of 14 amino acids. The CDR3 DNA follows: TGTGCCAGCAGCCAAGATCATAGCAATCAGCCCCAGCATTTT. It translates to CASSQDHSNQPQHF.

This chain connects TRBV19 to TRBJ1-5; no definite D call. The CDR3 totals 11 residues. Trimming took 4 bases from V and 9 from J, leaving 7 bases between them. Germline V lookup: CDR1 LNHDA, CDR2 SQIVND (reference sequence). The CDR3 region has the DNA TGTGCCAGTAGTAGCCGGGGGCCCCAGCATTTT. Translating gives CASSSRGPQHF.